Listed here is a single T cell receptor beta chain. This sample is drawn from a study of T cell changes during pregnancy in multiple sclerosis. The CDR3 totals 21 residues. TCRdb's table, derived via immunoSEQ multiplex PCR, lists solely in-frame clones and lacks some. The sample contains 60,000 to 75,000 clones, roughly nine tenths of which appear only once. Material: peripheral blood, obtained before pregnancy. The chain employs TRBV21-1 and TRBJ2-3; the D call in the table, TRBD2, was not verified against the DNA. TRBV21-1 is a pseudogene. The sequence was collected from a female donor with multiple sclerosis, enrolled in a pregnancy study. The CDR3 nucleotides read TGTGCCAGCAGCCCCCCCAAGGGACTAGCGGGGGGGAGAAGTCACACAGATACGCAGTATTTT. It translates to CASSPPKGLAGGRSHTDTQYF.